The clone carrying this TCR beta chain has just a few counts. Its antigen remains unknown. Quantitative 5'-RACE was performed with molecular barcodes, and it yielded the TCR beta libraries. In TCRdb, the 5' RACE reads were re-called with MiXCR into one record per CDR3 protein. In the table there are around 770,000 distinct CDR3 sequences, about 20% of which are singletons. This CDR3 is 16 amino acids long. Per germline, CDR1 LGHNA and CDR2 YNFKEQ. Trimming cost V 0 bases and J 5 bases; bases outside gene matches: 7. This sample stems from a study of CD8 T cells in ankylosing spondylitis. Findings and limits, study-wide: Reports say disease-linked clones showed up significantly more in matched ankylosing spondylitis synovial fluid. Ankylosing spondylitis blood appeared to carry a characteristic TCR beta motif of fewer than 10 highly homologous variants. Reactive arthritis synovial fluid and blood were previously reported to contain some motif variants. Disease-associated clonotypes exhibited CD8+ identity and were relatively infrequent in peripheral blood.

The specimen was blood, either unsorted or a sorted T cell fraction (not recorded which). The TCR sequence derives from a male donor with ankylosing spondylitis. This chain connects TRBV4-2 to TRBJ2-5, with 9 bases matching TRBD2. CDR3 in amino acids: CASSQDMTSGQETQYF. The CDR3 nucleotides read TGTGCCAGCAGCCAAGATATGACTAGCGGCCAGGAGACCCAGTACTTC.